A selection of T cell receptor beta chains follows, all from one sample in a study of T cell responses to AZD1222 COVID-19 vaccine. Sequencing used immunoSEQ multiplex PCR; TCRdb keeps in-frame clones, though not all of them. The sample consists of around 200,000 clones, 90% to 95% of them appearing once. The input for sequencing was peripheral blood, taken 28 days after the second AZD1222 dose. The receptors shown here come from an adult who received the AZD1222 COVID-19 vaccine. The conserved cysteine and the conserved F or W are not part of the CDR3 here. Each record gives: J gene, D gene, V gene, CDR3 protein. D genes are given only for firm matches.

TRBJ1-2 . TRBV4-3 ASSQARYWTEKEGYT
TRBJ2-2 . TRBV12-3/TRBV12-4 ASSFQGAGELF
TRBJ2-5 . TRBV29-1 SVEVGETQY
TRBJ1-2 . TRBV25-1 ASSVGGLYGYT
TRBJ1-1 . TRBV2 ASSEVGAEGERAF
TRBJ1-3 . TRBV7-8 ASSLYGRGTGNTIY
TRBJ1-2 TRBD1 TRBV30 AFTQGIYGYT
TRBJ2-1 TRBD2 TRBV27 ATAGGHYVTDEQF
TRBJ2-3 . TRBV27 ASSFGLDTDTQY
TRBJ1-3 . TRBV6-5 ASSKQGLSGNTIY
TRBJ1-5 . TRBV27 ASSLRGDYQPQH
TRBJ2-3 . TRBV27 ASSFHRADTQY
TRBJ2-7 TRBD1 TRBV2 ASRPGQGSEQY
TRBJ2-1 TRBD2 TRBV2 ASSRGSTSYNEQF
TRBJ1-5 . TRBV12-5 ASGLELGGTGQPQH
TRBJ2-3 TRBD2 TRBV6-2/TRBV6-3 ASTPHGGRTDTQY
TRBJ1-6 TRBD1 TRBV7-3 ASSSGQGSSPLH
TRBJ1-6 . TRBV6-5 ASGLGEGNSPLH
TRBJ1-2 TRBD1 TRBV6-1 ASSEDDRGRS
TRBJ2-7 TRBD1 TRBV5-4 ASSQSRGSSYEQY
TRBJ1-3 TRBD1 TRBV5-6 ASSLVGTGSGNTIY
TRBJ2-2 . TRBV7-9 ASSSLLARGELF
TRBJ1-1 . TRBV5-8 ASSLALTPGRDRNTEAF
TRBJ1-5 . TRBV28 ASSLSQLNQPQH
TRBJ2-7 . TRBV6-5 ASSYSGPGEQY
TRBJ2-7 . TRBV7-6 ASSLMGKEQY
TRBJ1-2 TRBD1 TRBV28 ASRKQGGYYGYT
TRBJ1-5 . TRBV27 ASSPGTVYSNQPQH
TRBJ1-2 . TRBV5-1 ASSQTGTYGYT
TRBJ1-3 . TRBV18 ASSNKQGGVSGNTIY
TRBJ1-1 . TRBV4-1 ASSQDLKGGDTEAF
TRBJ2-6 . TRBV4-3 ASSHETGSGANVLT
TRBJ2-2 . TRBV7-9 ASNVVVGGELF
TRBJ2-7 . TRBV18 ASSPEQGFYEQY
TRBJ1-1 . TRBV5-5 ASSLALNTEAF
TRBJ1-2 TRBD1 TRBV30 AWSLDRSSFGYT